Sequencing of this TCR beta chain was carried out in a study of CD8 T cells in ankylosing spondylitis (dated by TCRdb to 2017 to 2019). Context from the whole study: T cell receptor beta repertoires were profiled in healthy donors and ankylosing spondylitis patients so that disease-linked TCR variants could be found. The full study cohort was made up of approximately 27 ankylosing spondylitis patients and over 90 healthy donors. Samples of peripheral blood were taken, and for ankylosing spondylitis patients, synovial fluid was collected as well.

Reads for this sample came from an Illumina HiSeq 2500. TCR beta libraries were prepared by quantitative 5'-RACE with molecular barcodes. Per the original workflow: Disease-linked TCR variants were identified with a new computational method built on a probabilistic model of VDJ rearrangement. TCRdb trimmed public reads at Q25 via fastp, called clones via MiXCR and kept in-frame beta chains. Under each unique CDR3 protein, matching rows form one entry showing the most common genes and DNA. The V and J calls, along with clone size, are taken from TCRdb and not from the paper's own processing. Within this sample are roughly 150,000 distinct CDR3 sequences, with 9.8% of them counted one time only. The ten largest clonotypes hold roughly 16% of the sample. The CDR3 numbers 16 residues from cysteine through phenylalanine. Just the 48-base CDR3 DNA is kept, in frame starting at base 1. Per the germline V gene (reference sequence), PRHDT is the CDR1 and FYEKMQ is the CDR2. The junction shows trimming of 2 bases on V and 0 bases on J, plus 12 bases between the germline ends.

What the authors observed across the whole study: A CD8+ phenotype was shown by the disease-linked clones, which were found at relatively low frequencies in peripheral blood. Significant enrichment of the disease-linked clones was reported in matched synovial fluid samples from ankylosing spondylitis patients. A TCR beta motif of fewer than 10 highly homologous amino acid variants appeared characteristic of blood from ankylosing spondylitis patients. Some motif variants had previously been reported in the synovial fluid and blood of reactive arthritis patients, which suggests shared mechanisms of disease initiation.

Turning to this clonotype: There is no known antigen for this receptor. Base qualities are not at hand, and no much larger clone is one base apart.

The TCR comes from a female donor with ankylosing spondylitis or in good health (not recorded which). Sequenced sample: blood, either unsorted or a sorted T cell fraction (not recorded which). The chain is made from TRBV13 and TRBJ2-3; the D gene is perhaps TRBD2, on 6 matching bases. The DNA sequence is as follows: TGTGCCAGCAGCTTAAGCGGCGGGGCTAGCACAGATACGCAGTATTTT. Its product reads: CASSLSGGASTDTQYF.